The rows below give T cell receptor beta chains drawn from one sample of a study of siplizumab effects on memory and regulatory T cells. Assay used: immunoSEQ multiplex PCR; TCRdb lists only in-frame clones, some missing. Of approximately 92,000 clones detected, roughly 94% appear once; the ten largest clones hold around 1.5%. Sequencing input: non-Treg CD4+ T cells sorted from blood. The receptors stem from a human donor in good health. Each CDR3 is given with its conserved first and last residue. A clone size is listed for some rows: how often the clone was seen (once, few, many), or a class if it is expanded.

clone size,J gene,V gene,CDR3 protein
-,TRBJ1-5,TRBV5-7,CASSSTGPNQPQHF
-,TRBJ2-6,TRBV27,CASSRQGAVSGANVLTF
once,TRBJ2-3,TRBV7-3,CASSFLKAGSTDTQYF
-,TRBJ1-4,TRBV5-1,CASSPDPTGPSEKLFF
-,TRBJ2-1,TRBV7-9,CASSLHGAGEQFF
-,TRBJ1-2,TRBV5-1,CASSKAGPPDGYTF
-,TRBJ2-1,TRBV10-1,CASSEEGRRDEQFF
-,TRBJ1-5,TRBV5-6,CASSLGRYNQPQHF
once,TRBJ2-1,TRBV10-1,CASGTSGSNEQFF
-,TRBJ2-5,TRBV28,CASRGSGGAVETQYF
-,TRBJ2-4,TRBV2,CASSARSVPAKNIQYF
-,TRBJ2-3,TRBV5-1,CASSLYGDTQYF
-,TRBJ2-1,TRBV19,CASSIDLGTSLNEQFF
-,TRBJ2-5,TRBV4-2,CASSQDWRRLAGVETQYF
-,TRBJ2-1,TRBV18,CASSPRGVGMSSYNEQFF
-,TRBJ2-1,TRBV19,CASSTTGTRNSYNEQFF
-,TRBJ2-1,TRBV2,CASSGKLAGVGEQFF
-,TRBJ1-4,TRBV14,CASSLVTTNEKLFF
-,TRBJ2-2,TRBV4-1,CASSQDGTAGELFF
-,TRBJ2-7,TRBV7-2,CASSHRSGSGIEQYF
-,TRBJ2-3,TRBV19,CASGQRFTDTQYF
-,TRBJ2-4,TRBV11-1,CASSPTLSEIAKNIQYF
-,TRBJ2-7,TRBV29-1,CSVKMGQGGLQYF
-,TRBJ1-1,TRBV5-1,CASSSDFPRTEAFF
-,TRBJ2-5,TRBV5-4,CASSHQPKIQETQYF
few,TRBJ2-2,TRBV5-1,CASSLAGPITGELFF
-,TRBJ1-2,TRBV2,CASRPDRGPEGYTF
-,TRBJ2-3,TRBV2,CASSAADTQYF
once,TRBJ1-2,TRBV9,CASSVGGARFNYGYTF
-,TRBJ2-3,TRBV30,CAWKWGRGQDTQYF
-,TRBJ2-2,TRBV30,CAWGRLGNTGELFF
-,TRBJ2-1,TRBV29-1,CSVEVRASGRPPPYNEQFF
-,TRBJ2-1,TRBV23-1,CASSQFQREANEQFF
-,TRBJ2-3,TRBV14,CASSPSRASATDTQYF